What follows describes a single T cell receptor beta chain. Its antigen is not known. This may come from a read error, since a much larger clone is one base off. Since no conserved phenylalanine or tryptophan closes the CDR3, a read error is the likely cause. No DNA is shown, since the ends of the CDR3 on it are uncertain; the CDR3 is the one TCRdb lists. Using RNA template, CDR3s of TCR alpha and beta were amplified with iRepertoire arm-PCR. One-step reverse transcription and amplification started from roughly 100-400 ng of tissue mRNA or PBMC total RNA. Using its own MiXCR run on the multiplex PCR reads, TCRdb lists one record per CDR3 protein. There are about 130,000 distinct CDR3 sequences in the sample; more than 20% occur only once, and roughly 29% lies in the top ten. The germline V gene encodes CDR1 DFQATT and CDR2 SNEGSKA (reference sequence). The CDR3 adds up to 9 amino acids, both ends counted.

The sample originates from a study of glioma-infiltrating T cells. General study findings and limits: Tissue-blood divergence was below expectation in non-neoplastic patients, above in gliomas. CDR3 overlap between tissue and blood was very small.

This clonotype originated in a human donor with low-grade glioma or glioblastoma, undergoing nonglioma brain surgery, or in good health (not recorded which). The sample comprised glioma tissue, nonneoplastic brain tissue, or PBMCs (not recorded which). The rearrangement links TRBV20-1 to TRBJ2-1; no check of the table's D call, TRBD2, against the DNA was made. CDR3 protein: CSASGTSSL.